This record covers a single T cell receptor (beta chain). Its antigen is not known. One end of the junction is discordant with germline, which a read error may explain. Germline CDR1 KGHDR, CDR2 SFDVKD. The length of the CDR3 is 14 residues. A patient was excluded if there was uncontrolled infection, other autoimmune disease, pregnancy or lactation. Diagnoses rested on clinical symptoms, serum thyroxine and TRAb, thyroid ultrasound and orbital computed tomography. This entry belongs to a study of T cells in Graves' hyperthyroidism and ophthalmopathy. Amplified TCR beta CDR3 regions derived from RNA transcripts. When the TCR CDR3 underwent first-round RT-PCR, the HTBI primer set was used. TCRdb reanalysed the multiplex PCR reads using MiXCR and keeps one entry per CDR3 protein. Of 660,000 or so distinct CDR3 sequences in the sample, 45% are singletons; the top ten hold about 7.2%. Study conclusions and caveats: Appearing also in blood were most of the thyroid clonotypes expanded above 0.001. Stable hyperthyroidism and ophthalmopathy were separated using 13 V-J signatures.

The sequence was obtained from an adult man with Graves' disease, either hyperthyroidism or ophthalmopathy (not recorded which). This sequence joins TRBV24-1 and TRBJ1-6; 8 nucleotides match TRBD1. The sequenced sample consisted of peripheral blood or thyroid tissue (not recorded which). CDR3 loop: CASSARTGTSPLHF. In DNA, the CDR3 is TGTGCCAGCAGTGCTCGGACAGGGACTTCACCCCTCCACTTT.